This T cell receptor beta chain was retrieved from a study of T cell responses to AZD1222 COVID-19 vaccine. Regarding the study as a whole: The study reported that nearly half of spike-specific TCRs target unmutated variant regions.

Sequencing used immunoSEQ multiplex PCR; TCRdb keeps in-frame clones, though not all of them. The profile shows some 110,000 clones, about 90% of them singletons. Points on this clone: The target antigen is unknown.

This CDR3 is 14 amino acids long. Germline loops: CDR1 MNHEY, CDR2 SVGAGI. Losses at the gene ends were 6 bases for V and 9 bases for J; bases not matched to a gene: 6. The starting material was peripheral blood, obtained 28 days after the second AZD1222 dose. This TCR came from an adult who received the AZD1222 COVID-19 vaccine. This chain links TRBV6-5 with TRBJ1-6; 9 nucleotides line up with TRBD1. CDR3 nucleotide sequence: TGTGCCAGCAGCAAACAGGGGGCCAGTTCACCCCTCCACTTT. Its translation: CASSKQGASSPLHF.